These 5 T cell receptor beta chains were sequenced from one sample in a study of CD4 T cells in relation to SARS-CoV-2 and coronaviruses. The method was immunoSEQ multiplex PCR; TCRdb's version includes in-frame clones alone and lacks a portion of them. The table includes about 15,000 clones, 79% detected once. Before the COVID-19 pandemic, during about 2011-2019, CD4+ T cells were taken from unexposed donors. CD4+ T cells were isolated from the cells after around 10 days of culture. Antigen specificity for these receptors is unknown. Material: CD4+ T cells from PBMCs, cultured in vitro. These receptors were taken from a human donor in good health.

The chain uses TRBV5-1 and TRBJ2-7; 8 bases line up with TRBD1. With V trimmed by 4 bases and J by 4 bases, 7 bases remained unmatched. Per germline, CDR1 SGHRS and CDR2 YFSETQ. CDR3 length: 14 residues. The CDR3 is CASSPGTGPYEQYF. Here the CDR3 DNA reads TGCGCCAGCAGCCCGGGGACAGGTCCTTACGAGCAGTACTTC.

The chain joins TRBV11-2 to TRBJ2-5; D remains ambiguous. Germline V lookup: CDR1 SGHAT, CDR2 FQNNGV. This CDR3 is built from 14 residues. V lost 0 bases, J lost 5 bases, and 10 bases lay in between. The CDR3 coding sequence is TGTGCCAGCAGCTTAGAGCCGAGGACGGAGACCCAGTACTTC. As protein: CASSLEPRTETQYF.

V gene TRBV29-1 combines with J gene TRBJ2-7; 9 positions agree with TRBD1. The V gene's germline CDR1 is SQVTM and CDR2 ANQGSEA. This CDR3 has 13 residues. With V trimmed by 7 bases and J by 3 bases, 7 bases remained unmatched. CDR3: CSASGTGLYEQYF. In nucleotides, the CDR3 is TGCAGCGCCTCCGGGACAGGGCTCTACGAGCAGTACTTC.

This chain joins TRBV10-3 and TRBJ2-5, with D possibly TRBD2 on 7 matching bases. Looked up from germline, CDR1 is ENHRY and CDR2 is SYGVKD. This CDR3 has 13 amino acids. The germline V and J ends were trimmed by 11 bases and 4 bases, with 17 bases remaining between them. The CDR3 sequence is CASVRGPSETQYF. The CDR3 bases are TGTGCCTCTGTGCGGGGGCCCTCAGAGACCCAGTACTTC.

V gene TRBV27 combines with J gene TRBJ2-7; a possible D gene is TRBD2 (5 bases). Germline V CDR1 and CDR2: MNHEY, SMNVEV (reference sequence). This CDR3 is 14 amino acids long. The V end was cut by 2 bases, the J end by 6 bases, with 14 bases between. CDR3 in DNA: TGTGCCAGCAGTTTAGCGACGGGGTTGGGCGAGCAGTACTTC. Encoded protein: CASSLATGLGEQYF.